Listed below are T cell receptor beta chains from one sample, sequenced in a study of PD-1 blockade in classical Hodgkin lymphoma. The repertoire was sequenced with immunoSEQ multiplex PCR; TCRdb's copy has only in-frame clones and lacks some. The repertoire holds about 98,000 clones, with more than 90% as singletons. The sample was peripheral blood mononuclear cells (PBMCs), taken at baseline. The receptors stem from a human donor with classical Hodgkin lymphoma. CDR3s leave out the opening cysteine and the closing phenylalanine or tryptophan. Where a row states a size, it is once, few, many or the class of an expanded clone; other rows omit it.

. TRBJ2-1 TRBV11-2 ASSPIRGPGGYEQF
. TRBJ2-2 TRBV5-1 ASSSIGQGMDTGELF
. TRBJ2-7 TRBV6-1 ASSEAGQLYEQY
. TRBJ1-2 TRBV6-1 ASSGQAYGYT
once TRBJ1-1 TRBV7-9 ASSPGGAEAF
. TRBJ2-3 TRBV7-8 ASSFPWTATSTDTQY
. TRBJ2-3 TRBV9 ASSVDTSGSTDTQY
. TRBJ2-5 TRBV5-1 ASSSGTPLRETQY
. TRBJ1-3 TRBV7-9 ASSLATGNTIY
. TRBJ1-1 TRBV5-5 ASSFEQINTEAF
. TRBJ1-4 TRBV27 ASRRTATNEKLF
. TRBJ2-7 TRBV10-3 AISGTSEWSYEQY
. TRBJ2-7 TRBV7-3 ASSLSAGGSYEQY
. TRBJ2-2 TRBV19 ASSGYGDRTGELF
. TRBJ2-1 TRBV5-4 ASGVAGRFNEQF
. TRBJ2-7 TRBV2 ASMGSGITYEQY
. TRBJ2-1 TRBV9 ASSIGGQGYNEQF
. TRBJ2-3 TRBV7-9 ASSLDPPLPYTQY
. TRBJ2-3 TRBV14 ASSQVGQLTDTQY
. TRBJ1-4 TRBV5-1 ASSLESTNEKLF
few TRBJ1-1 TRBV30 AWSTQGPAF
. TRBJ1-2 TRBV28 ASSFSGNYYGYT
once TRBJ2-5 TRBV27 ASGTGNYQETQY
. TRBJ1-5 TRBV27 ASRGQGSFQPQH
few TRBJ1-2 TRBV6-5 ASSYSEGKLT
. TRBJ2-2 TRBV6-1 ASSGPSQNTGELF
once TRBJ1-2 TRBV4-1 ASSQDRDRVRGYT
. TRBJ2-7 TRBV30 AWSDPTPYEQY
once TRBJ1-4 TRBV6-1 ASSDWGRGHEKLF
. TRBJ2-6 TRBV7-9 ASSPTGTPGANVLT
. TRBJ2-3 TRBV5-4 ASSLANSGRLSTDTQY
. . TRBV4-2 ASRGQTYEQY
. TRBJ2-2 TRBV6-1 ASSVVGLIGELF
once TRBJ1-1 TRBV2 ASRRTGMNTEAF
. TRBJ1-2 TRBV6-6 ASTVGPGATNYGYT
. . TRBV6-1 ASSTEAGGTYEQY
. TRBJ1-2 TRBV10-2 ASSVAGRDGYT
once TRBJ2-2 TRBV28 ASSPVQGLGGELF
. TRBJ1-5 TRBV10-3 AISDLGSSHQPQH
. TRBJ2-2 TRBV21-1 ASVGKRDTGELF
. TRBJ2-3 TRBV27 ASSSPPRLAGRTDTQY
. TRBJ1-3 TRBV5-1 ASSPGHLSGNTIY
. TRBJ1-1 TRBV7-2 ASSLEGMNTEAF
. TRBJ2-2 TRBV9 ASSVESGSRITGELF
. TRBJ2-1 TRBV5-1 ASSATGGGGNEQF
. TRBJ1-5 TRBV10-2 ASRFAGGDQPQH
. TRBJ2-3 TRBV27 ASRKGSWTGTQY
. TRBJ2-5 TRBV9 ASSVPFGQGGTQY
. TRBJ1-5 TRBV2 ASREQVVQPQH